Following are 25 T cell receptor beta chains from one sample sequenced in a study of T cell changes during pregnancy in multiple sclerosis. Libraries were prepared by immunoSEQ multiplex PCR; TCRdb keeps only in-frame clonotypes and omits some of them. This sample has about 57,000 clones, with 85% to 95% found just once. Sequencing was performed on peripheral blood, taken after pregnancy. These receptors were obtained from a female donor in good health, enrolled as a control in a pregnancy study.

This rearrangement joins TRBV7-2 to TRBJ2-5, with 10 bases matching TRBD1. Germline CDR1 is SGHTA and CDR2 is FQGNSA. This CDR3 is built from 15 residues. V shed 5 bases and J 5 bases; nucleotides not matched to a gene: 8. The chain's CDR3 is CASSPRTGGWETQYF. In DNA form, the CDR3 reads TGTGCCAGCAGCCCTAGGACAGGGGGTTGGGAGACCCAGTACTTC.

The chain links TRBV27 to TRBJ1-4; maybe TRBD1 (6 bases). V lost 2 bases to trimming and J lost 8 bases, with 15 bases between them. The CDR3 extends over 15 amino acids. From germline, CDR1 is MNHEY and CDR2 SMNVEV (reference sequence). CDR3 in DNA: TGTGCCAGCAGTTTACTAGGGACATTAAACGAAAAACTGTTTTTT. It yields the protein CASSLLGTLNEKLFF.

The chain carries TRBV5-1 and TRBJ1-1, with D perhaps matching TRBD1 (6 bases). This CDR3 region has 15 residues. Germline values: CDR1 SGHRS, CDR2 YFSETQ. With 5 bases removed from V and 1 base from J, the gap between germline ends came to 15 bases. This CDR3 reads CASRGGAGENTEAFF. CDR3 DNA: TGCGCCAGCAGGGGGGGGGCAGGAGAGAACACTGAAGCTTTCTTT.

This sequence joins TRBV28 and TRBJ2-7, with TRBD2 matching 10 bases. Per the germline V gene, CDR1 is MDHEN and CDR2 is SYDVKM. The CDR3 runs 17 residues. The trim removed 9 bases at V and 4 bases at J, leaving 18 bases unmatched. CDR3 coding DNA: TGTGCCAGTGCATTAGTCCGGGCTAGCGGGAGTAGTTACGAGCAGTACTTC. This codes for CASALVRASGSSYEQYF.

CDR3 sequence reads: CASSLNRPLNSYNEQFF. In DNA form, the CDR3 reads TGTGCCAGCAGCTTAAACAGACCTTTGAACTCCTACAATGAGCAGTTCTTC. This chain uses TRBV13 with TRBJ2-1; D remains unclear. Germline-derived CDR1 and CDR2 are PRHDT and FYEKMQ (reference sequence). This CDR3 is built from 17 residues. Trimming cost V 2 bases and J 0 bases, with 14 bases left between them.

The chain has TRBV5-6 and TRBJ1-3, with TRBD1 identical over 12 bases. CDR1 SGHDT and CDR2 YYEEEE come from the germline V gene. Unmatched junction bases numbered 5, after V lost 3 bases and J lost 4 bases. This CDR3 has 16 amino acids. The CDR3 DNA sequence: TGTGCCAGCAGCTGGGGACAGGGGGCGCTGGGAAACACCATATATTTT. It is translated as CASSWGQGALGNTIYF.

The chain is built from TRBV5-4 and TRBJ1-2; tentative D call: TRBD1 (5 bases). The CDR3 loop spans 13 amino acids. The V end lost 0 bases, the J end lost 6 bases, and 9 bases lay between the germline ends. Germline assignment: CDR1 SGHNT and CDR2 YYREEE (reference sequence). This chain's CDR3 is CASSLGQRDGYTF. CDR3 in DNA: TGTGCCAGCAGCTTGGGACAGCGGGATGGCTACACCTTC.

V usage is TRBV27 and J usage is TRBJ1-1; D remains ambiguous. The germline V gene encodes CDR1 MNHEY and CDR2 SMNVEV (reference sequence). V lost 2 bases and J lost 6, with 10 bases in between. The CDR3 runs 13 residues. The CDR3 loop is CASSLRGTAEAFF. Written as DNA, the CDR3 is TGTGCCAGCAGTTTACGTGGTACAGCTGAAGCTTTCTTT.

The CDR3 region has the DNA TGTACCTCACCTCGAGAGCCGAACACTGAAGCTTTCTTT. The encoded protein is CTSPREPNTEAFF. The chain links TRBV27 to TRBJ1-1; D is unclear. In germline, CDR1 is MNHEY, CDR2 SMNVEV (reference sequence). The CDR3 extends over 13 amino acids.

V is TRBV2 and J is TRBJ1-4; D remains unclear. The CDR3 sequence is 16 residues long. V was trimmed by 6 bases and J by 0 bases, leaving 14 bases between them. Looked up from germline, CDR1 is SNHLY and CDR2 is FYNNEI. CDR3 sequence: CASRPSPGATNEKLFF. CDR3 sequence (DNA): TGTGCCAGCAGACCCTCTCCCGGAGCAACTAATGAAAAACTGTTTTTT.

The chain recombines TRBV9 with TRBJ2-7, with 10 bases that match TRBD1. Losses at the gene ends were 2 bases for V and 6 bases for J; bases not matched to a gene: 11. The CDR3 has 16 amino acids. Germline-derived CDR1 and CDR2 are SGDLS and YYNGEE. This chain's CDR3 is CASSVGRQGALVEQYF. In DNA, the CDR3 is TGTGCCAGCAGCGTGGGACGACAGGGGGCGCTTGTCGAGCAGTACTTC.

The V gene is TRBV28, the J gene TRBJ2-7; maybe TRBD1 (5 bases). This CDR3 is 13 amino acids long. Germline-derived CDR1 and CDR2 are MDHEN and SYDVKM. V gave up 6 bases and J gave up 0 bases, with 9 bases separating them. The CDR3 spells CASRKQDSYEQYF. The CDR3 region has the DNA TGTGCCAGCAGAAAACAGGACTCCTACGAGCAGTACTTC.

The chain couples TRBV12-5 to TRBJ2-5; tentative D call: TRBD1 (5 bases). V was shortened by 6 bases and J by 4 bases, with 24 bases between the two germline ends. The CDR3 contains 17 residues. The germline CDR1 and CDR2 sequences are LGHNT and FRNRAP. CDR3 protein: CASGPPGGARIRETQYF. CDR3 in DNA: TGTGCTAGTGGCCCCCCGGGTGGGGCGAGGATTCGAGAGACCCAGTACTTC.

The CDR3 spells CASSSYGGAYEQYF. CDR3 nucleotide sequence: TGTGCCAGCAGCTCGTACGGAGGGGCTTACGAGCAGTACTTC. The rearrangement links TRBV7-2 to TRBJ2-7; D perhaps matches TRBD2 (6 bases). Trimming stripped 4 bases from V and 4 bases from J, with 14 bases between. The CDR3 contains 14 residues. The germline CDR1 and CDR2 sequences are SGHTA and FQGNSA. The variable domain in full, completed from reference TRBV7-2 and TRBJ2-7, reads GAGVSQSPSNKVTEKGKDVELRCDPISGHTALYWYRQSLGQGLEFLIYFQGNSAPDKSGLPSDRFSAERTGGSVSTLTIQRTQQEDSAVYLCASSSYGGAYEQYFGPGTRLTVT.

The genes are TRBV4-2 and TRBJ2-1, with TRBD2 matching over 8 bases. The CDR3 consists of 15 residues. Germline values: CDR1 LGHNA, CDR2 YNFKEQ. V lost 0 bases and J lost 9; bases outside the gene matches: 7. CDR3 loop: CASSQDSGGASEQFF. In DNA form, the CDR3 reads TGTGCCAGCAGCCAAGATTCCGGGGGGGCGAGTGAGCAGTTCTTC.

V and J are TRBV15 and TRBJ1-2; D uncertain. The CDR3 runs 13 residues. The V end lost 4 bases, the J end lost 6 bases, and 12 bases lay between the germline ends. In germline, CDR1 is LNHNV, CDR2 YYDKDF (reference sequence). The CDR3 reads CATSTGRWDGYTF. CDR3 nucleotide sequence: TGTGCCACCAGCACGGGTAGATGGGATGGCTACACCTTC.

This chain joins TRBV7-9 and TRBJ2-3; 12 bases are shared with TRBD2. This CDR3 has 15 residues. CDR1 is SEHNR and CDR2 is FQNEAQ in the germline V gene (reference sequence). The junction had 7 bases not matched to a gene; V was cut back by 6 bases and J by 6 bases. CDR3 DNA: TGTGCCAGCAGTTCCTGGACTAGCGGGACGGATACGCAGTATTTT. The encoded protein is CASSSWTSGTDTQYF.

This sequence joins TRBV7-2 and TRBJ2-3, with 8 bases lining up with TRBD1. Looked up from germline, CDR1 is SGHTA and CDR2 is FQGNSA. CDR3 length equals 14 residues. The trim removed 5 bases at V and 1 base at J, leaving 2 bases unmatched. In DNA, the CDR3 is TGTGCCAGCAGCCCAGGGGGCGGCACAGATACGCAGTATTTT. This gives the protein CASSPGGGTDTQYF.

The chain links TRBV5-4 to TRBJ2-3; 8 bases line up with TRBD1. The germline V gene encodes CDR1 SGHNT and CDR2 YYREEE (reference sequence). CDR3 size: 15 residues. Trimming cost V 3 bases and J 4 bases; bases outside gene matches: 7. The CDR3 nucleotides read TGTGCCAGCAGCTCCGGGACAGGAGGACCAGATACGCAGTATTTT. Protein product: CASSSGTGGPDTQYF.

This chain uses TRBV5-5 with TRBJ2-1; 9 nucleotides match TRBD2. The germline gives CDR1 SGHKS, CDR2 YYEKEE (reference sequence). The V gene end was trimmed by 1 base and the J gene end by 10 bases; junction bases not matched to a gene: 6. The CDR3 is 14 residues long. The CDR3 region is CASSLISGGGEQFF. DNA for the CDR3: TGTGCCAGCAGCTTGATTAGCGGGGGAGGCGAGCAGTTCTTC.

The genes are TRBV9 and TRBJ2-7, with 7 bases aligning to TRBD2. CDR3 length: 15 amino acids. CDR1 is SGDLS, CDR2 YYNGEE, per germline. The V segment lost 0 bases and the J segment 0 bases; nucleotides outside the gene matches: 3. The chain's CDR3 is CASSVAGGSSYEQYF. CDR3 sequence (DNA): TGTGCCAGCAGCGTAGCTGGCGGGAGCTCCTACGAGCAGTACTTC.

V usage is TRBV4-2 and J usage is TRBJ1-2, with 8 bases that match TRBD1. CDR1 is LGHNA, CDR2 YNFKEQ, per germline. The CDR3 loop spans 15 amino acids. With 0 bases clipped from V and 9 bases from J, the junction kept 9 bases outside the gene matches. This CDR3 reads CASSQDGGTGGSYTF. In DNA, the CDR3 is TGTGCCAGCAGCCAAGATGGCGGGACAGGTGGAAGCTACACCTTC.

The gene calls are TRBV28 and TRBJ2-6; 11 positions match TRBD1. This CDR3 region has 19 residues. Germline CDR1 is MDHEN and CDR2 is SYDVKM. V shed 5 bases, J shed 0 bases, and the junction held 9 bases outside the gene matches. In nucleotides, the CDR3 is TGTGCCAGCAGTCCGAACCCCGGGACAGGGGGCTCTGGGGCCAACGTCCTGACTTTC. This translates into CASSPNPGTGGSGANVLTF.

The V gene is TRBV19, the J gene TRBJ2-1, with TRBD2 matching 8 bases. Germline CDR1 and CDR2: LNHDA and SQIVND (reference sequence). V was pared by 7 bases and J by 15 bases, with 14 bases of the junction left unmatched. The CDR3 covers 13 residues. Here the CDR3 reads CASTALSGTVPFF. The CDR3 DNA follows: TGTGCCAGTACCGCCCTTAGCGGGACCGTTCCGTTCTTC.

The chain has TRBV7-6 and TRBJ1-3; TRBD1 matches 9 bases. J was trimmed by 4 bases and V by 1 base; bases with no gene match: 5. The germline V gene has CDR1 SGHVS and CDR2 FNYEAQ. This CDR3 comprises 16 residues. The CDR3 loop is CASSLDRGPLGNTIYF. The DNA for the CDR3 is TGTGCCAGCAGCTTAGACAGGGGGCCCCTAGGAAACACCATATATTTT.